This T cell receptor (beta chain) was captured in a study of T cell clones after liver transplantation. Study in general: At least one year of complete immunosuppression withdrawal without enzymes over twice normal defined tolerance.

Study-wide findings and caveats: Low donor cell numbers restricted donor-reactive repertoire measurement in a couple of subjects.

This table comes from immunoSEQ multiplex PCR, and its TCRdb copy is limited to in-frame clones, with some not included. The data show just under 9,500 clones, around 73% seen once. This clone was detected a few times. The antigen is not known. CDR1 is MNHEY, CDR2 SMNVEV, per germline (reference sequence). The CDR3 is 13 amino acids. Trimming took 2 bases from V and 4 from J, leaving 8 bases between them. The source is a human patient who received a liver transplant. The graft donor may have given rise to some T cells. The input for sequencing was CD8+ T cells from blood, taken at the 22-month timepoint. The V gene is TRBV27, the J gene TRBJ2-5; D is unclear. This CDR3 is CASSLGVLETQYF. The CDR3 region has the DNA TGTGCCAGCAGTTTAGGGGTTCTAGAGACCCAGTACTTC.